This TCR beta chain was profiled in a study of spatial heterogeneity in lung cancer (dated by TCRdb to about 2019). Regarding the research as a whole: More beta-chain than alpha-chain transcripts were consistently detected, likely reflecting higher beta-chain transcript abundance. TCR repertoire features were related to nonsynonymous mutation counts determined by whole-exome sequencing of tumor tissue. Both alpha and beta chains were TCR-sequenced in samples taken at surgery, namely 220 tumor regions, fewer than 85 matched nontumor lung samples and approximately 51 PBMC samples. In the raw uncorrected reads, each unique combination of TCR and UMI appeared more than ten times on average. The study quantitatively compared TCR alpha and beta repertoires across multiple tumor regions, matched nontumor lung and blood in non-small cell lung cancer.

The study at large found these results: Additional single-cell paired TCR alpha and beta sequencing was considered necessary to confirm, at a functional level, the hypothesis that regional TCRs recognize regional mutations. Ubiquitous expanded tumor TCRs were detected in blood more often at tumor resection than at routine follow-up.

The method was 5' RACE. Sequencer: NextSeq 500. In the TCR library protocol, a unique molecular identifier was attached to each TCR cDNA molecule so that PCR and sequencing errors could be corrected. Per the original workflow: Decombinator tools were used for TCR identification, UMI-based error correction and CDR3 extraction. Expanded TCRs were defined as those above a frequency of 2 per 1,000, corresponding to the top 1% of the tumor frequency distribution. Renyi diversity was calculated using the R vegan package after each repertoire was subsampled 100 times to 5,000 TCRs. CDR3 similarity networks were built from amino acid triplet string-kernel similarity, with CDR3s being connected when pairwise similarity was above 0.82. TCRdb applied fastp at Q25 and MiXCR to the public reads, then kept only in-frame beta chains. Identical CDR3 proteins give one entry, which carries the most common genes and DNA. The V and J calls shown here were made by TCRdb, not taken from the authors' results. This sample holds roughly 40,000 distinct CDR3 sequences; approximately 7% were observed only once. Roughly 45% of the sample rests with the top ten.

Trimming removed 4 bases from V and 4 bases from J, leaving 16 bases between the germline ends. The CDR3 runs 15 residues from the cysteine to the phenylalanine. CDR3 DNA is the only sequence kept; it has 45 bases, read in frame from the first base. The germline V gene specifies SGHRS as CDR1 and YFSETQ as CDR2. There are many counts of this clonotype. Its antigen remains unidentified. No much larger clone is present one base from it, and per-base qualities are unavailable. What this sample's time point label stands for: sample taken at primary tumor resection. Samples were obtained from approximately 72 patients with early-stage, untreated non-small cell lung cancer from the lung TRACERx cohort. Whole RNA extracted from tumor and nontumor lung tissue, or from cryopreserved PBMC samples, was used for TCR sequencing without cell sorting. Patients were selected for TCR sequencing only if sufficient RNA was available from at least two tumor regions.

The sequencing here drew on PBMCs, taken at surgery. This sequence was found in a female donor with early-stage non-small cell lung cancer. The chain employs TRBV5-1 and TRBJ2-3; the D gene may be TRBD1 or TRBD2, since each aligns over 6 bases. The DNA is as follows: TGCGCCAGCAGCCCCCGGGGGCTGGACGCAGATACGCAGTATTTT. Its protein product is CASSPRGLDADTQYF. Full variable domain (CDR3 extended with the reference TRBV5-1 and TRBJ2-3 proteins): KAGVTQTPRYLIKTRGQQVTLSCSPISGHRSVSWYQQTPGQGLQFLFEYFSETQRNKGNFPGRFSGRQFSNSRSEMNVSTLELGDSALYLCASSPRGLDADTQYFGPGTRLTVL.